This entry lists 3 T cell receptor beta chains sequenced from one sample in a study of PD-1 blockade in mismatch repair-deficient tumors. Assay: immunoSEQ multiplex PCR; the TCRdb copy retains only in-frame clones and omits some. The table shows approximately 37,000 clones, with roughly 81% occurring only once. The source was peripheral blood, collected 76 weeks after starting pembrolizumab. The origin of the receptors is an adult with mismatch repair-deficient cancer.

The chain is built from TRBV19 and TRBJ2-1, with TRBD1 matching 9 bases. The CDR3 sequence is 14 residues long. Germline lookup yields CDR1 LNHDA and CDR2 SQIVND (reference sequence). J lost 4 bases, V lost 7 bases, and 5 bases had no gene match. The CDR3 bases are TGTGCCAGTACCTGGACAGGGGCTTACAATGAGCAGTTCTTC. This gives the protein CASTWTGAYNEQFF.

In its sample, this clone was seen once. V is TRBV7-8 and J is TRBJ2-5, with TRBD2 identical over 8 bases. V shed 2 bases and J 4 bases; nucleotides not matched to a gene: 9. This CDR3 has 16 amino acids. Germline values: CDR1 SGHVS, CDR2 FQNEAQ. The DNA of the CDR3 is TGTGCCAGCAGCTTACGCGTTCGGGAGGGAGGAGAGACCCAGTACTTC. Translation gives CASSLRVREGGETQYF.

The chain is built from TRBV6-1 and TRBJ2-5; 12 bases line up with TRBD2. This CDR3 comprises 15 residues. J gave up 5 bases and V 4 bases, and 5 bases lay outside the gene matches. Germline V gene lookup returns CDR1 MNHNS and CDR2 SASEGT. The CDR3 is CASSASGRALETQYF. CDR3 in DNA: TGTGCCAGCAGTGCTAGCGGGAGGGCCTTGGAGACCCAGTACTTC.